In its sample, the clone carrying this T cell receptor (beta chain) was seen a few times. Its antigen is as yet unknown. Germline V gene sequence: CDR1 MNHEY, CDR2 SVGEGT. V was shortened by 5 bases and J by 12 bases, with 17 bases between the two germline ends. The CDR3 contains 12 residues. TCRdb itself ran the reads through MiXCR, one entry per CDR3 protein. Of about 400,000 distinct CDR3 sequences in the sample, about 35% were seen once. The data originate from a study of T cell repertoires in cytomegalovirus infection. At the level of the study: Recently identified HLA-C-restricted CMV epitopes were among the peptides used. Matching HLA type, along with CMV infection, was indicated by public TCR beta signatures.

General study results and limits: Summed public TCR beta family frequency identified CMV carriers bearing the relevant HLA. The ex vivo response was dominated by HLA-C-restricted CMV-specific TCR beta clonotypes.

The sequencing used cultured PBMCs, collected from culture after CMV antigen stimulation. The chain employs TRBV6-2 or TRBV6-3 and TRBJ2-7, with D perhaps TRBD2 (6 bases). The clonotype was recovered from a human donor in good health (CMV status not recorded). Some clones in this sample may be carry-over from other donors' samples. The DNA for the CDR3 is TGTGCCAGCAGTCCCACGGAGGGCGGTGTGTACGTC. This sequence encodes CASSPTEGGVYV.